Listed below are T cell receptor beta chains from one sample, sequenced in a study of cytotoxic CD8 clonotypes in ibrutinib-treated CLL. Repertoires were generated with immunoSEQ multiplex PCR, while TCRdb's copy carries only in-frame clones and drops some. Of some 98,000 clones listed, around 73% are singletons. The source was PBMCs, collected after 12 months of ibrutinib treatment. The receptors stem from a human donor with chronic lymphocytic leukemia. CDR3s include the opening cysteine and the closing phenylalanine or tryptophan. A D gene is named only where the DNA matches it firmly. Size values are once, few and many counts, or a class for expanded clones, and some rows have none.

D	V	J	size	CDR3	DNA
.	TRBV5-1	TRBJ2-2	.	CASSLAAGDTGELFF	TGCGCCAGCAGCTTGGCCGCAGGGGACACCGGGGAGCTGTTTTTT
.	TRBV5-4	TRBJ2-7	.	CASSQGVKQDEQYF	TGTGCCAGCAGCCAAGGGGTTAAGCAGGACGAGCAGTACTTC
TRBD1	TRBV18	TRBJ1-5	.	CASSPPGQGAGQPQHF	TGTGCCAGCTCACCACCGGGACAGGGGGCGGGGCAGCCCCAGCATTTT
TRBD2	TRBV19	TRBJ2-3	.	CATTSGGDDTDTQYF	TGTGCCACCACTAGCGGGGGGGACGACACAGATACGCAGTATTTT
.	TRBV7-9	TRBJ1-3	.	CASRLDKSSGNTIYF	TGTGCCAGCAGACTCGACAAGAGCTCTGGAAACACCATATATTTT
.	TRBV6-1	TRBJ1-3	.	CASSTGGTGNTIYF	TGTGCCAGCAGTACGGGGGGTACTGGAAACACCATATATTTT
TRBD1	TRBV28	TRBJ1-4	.	CASSSTPGQIGEKLFF	TGTGCCAGCAGTTCAACCCCGGGACAGATAGGGGAAAAACTGTTTTTT
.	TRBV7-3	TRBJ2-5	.	CASSVSGGQPVETQYF	TGTGCCAGCAGCGTCTCCGGGGGCCAGCCAGTGGAGACCCAGTACTTC
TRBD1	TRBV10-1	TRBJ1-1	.	CASSARQGSTEAFF	TGCGCCAGCAGCGCTAGACAGGGGAGCACTGAAGCTTTCTTT
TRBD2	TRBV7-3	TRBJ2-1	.	CASSRKTSSLAGAYNEQFF	TGTGCCAGCAGCCGAAAAACATCGTCCCTAGCGGGGGCCTACAATGAGCAGTTCTTC
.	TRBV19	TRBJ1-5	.	CASSIGRAGYSNQPQHF	TGTGCCAGTAGTATCGGGAGGGCTGGGTATAGCAATCAGCCCCAGCATTTT
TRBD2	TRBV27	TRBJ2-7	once	CASRSPGAGSYEQYF	TGTGCCAGCAGGTCGCCGGGAGCGGGGTCCTACGAGCAGTACTTC
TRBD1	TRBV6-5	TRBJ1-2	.	CASSPYPTGRSGYTF	TGTGCCAGCAGTCCCTACCCGACAGGGAGAAGTGGCTACACCTTC
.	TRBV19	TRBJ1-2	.	CASSDPGIPHNYGYTF	TGTGCCAGTAGTGACCCCGGGATACCCCATAACTATGGCTACACCTTC
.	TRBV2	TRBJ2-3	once	CASSGQGTDTQYF	TGTGCCAGCAGTGGACAGGGCACAGATACGCAGTATTTT
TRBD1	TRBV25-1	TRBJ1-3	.	CASRKQGAGNTIYF	TGTGCCAGCAGGAAACAGGGGGCTGGAAACACCATATATTTT
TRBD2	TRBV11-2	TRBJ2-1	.	CASSLDLAGGYNEQFF	TGTGCCAGCAGCTTAGATTTAGCGGGGGGGTACAATGAGCAGTTCTTC
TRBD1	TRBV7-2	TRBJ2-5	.	CASRRGGTGSLETQYF	TGTGCCAGCAGGAGGGGGGGGACAGGGTCTTTAGAGACCCAGTACTTC
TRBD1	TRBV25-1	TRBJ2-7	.	CASSDPGTGGNLGEQYF	TGTGCCAGCAGTGATCCGGGGACAGGGGGAAATTTGGGGGAGCAGTACTTC
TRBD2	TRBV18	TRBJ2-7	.	CASSPNSGGAEQYF	TGTGCCAGCTCACCAAATAGCGGGGGGGCCGAGCAGTACTTC
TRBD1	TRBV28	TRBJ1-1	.	CASKTNRGQTEAFF	TGTGCCAGCAAGACGAACAGGGGGCAGACTGAAGCTTTCTTT
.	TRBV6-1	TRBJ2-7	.	CASSEGPIGSFGEQYF	TGTGCCAGCAGTGAGGGGCCAATAGGGAGTTTCGGTGAGCAGTACTTC
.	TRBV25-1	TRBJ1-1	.	CASLEIQDTEAFF	TGTGCCAGCCTCGAAATTCAGGACACTGAAGCTTTCTTT
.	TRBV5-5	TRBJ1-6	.	CASSSSLDNSPLHF	TGTGCCAGCAGCTCCTCCTTAGATAATTCACCCCTCCACTTT
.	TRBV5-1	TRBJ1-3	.	CASSLEGSGNTIYF	TGCGCCAGCAGCTTGGAAGGGTCTGGAAACACCATATATTTT
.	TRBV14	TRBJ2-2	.	CASSQDGAAGELFF	TGTGCCAGCAGCCAAGACGGAGCGGCCGGGGAGCTGTTTTTT
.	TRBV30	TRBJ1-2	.	CAWRGSYGYTF	TGTGCCTGGCGGGGGAGCTATGGCTACACCTTC
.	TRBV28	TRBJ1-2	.	CASRPGTKDGYTF	TGTGCCAGCAGGCCAGGGACGAAGGATGGCTACACCTTC
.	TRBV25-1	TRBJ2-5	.	CATTGEGGNFQLKTQYF	TGTGCCACCACGGGGGAGGGGGGGAATTTCCAATTGAAGACCCAGTACTTC
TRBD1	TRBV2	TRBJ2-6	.	CATSRTGSNSGANVLTF	TGTGCCACCTCCAGGACAGGGTCAAACTCTGGGGCCAACGTCCTGACTTTC
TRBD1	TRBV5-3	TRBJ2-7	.	CARRPGQGAVRKYF	TGTGCCAGAAGGCCAGGACAGGGGGCTGTAAGAAAGTACTTC
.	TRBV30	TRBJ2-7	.	CAWTSTSYEQYF	TGTGCCTGGACGAGCACCTCCTACGAGCAGTACTTC
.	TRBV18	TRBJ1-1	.	CASSPSDSPNTEAFF	TGTGCCAGCTCACCATCGGACAGTCCGAACACTGAAGCTTTCTTT
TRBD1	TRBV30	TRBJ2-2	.	CAWSVPNRGPSTGELFF	TGTGCCTGGAGTGTACCCAACAGGGGGCCGAGTACCGGGGAGCTGTTTTTT
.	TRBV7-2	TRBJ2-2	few	CASSPHRGGTGELFF	TGTGCCAGCAGCCCTCATCGGGGAGGCACCGGGGAGCTGTTTTTT
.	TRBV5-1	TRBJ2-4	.	CASSRDPPGLQPWGKNIQYF	TGCGCCAGCAGCCGGGACCCTCCGGGACTCCAGCCGTGGGGCAAAAACATTCAGTACTTC
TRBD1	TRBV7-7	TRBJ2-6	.	CASSPRVLGQGDSGANVLTF	TGTGCCAGCAGCCCCCGTGTTCTGGGACAGGGCGACTCTGGGGCCAACGTCCTGACTTTC
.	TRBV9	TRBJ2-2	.	CASSPLATGELFF	TGTGCCAGCAGCCCTCTAGCGACCGGGGAGCTGTTTTTT
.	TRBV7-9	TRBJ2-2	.	CASSLAGGHGELFF	TGTGCCAGCAGCCTTGCGGGTGGTCACGGGGAGCTGTTTTTT
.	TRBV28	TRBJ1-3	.	CASSSGAGTVSGNTIYF	TGTGCCAGCAGTTCCGGAGCCGGGACGGTCTCTGGAAACACCATATATTTT
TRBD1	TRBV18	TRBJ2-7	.	CASSIGTGSIDEQYF	TGTGCCAGCTCGATAGGGACAGGGAGTATAGACGAGCAGTACTTC
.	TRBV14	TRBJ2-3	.	CASSQAWTDTQYF	TGTGCCAGCAGCCAAGCTTGGACTGATACGCAGTATTTT
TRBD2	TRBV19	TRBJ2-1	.	CASGGLAGGFNNEQFF	TGTGCCAGCGGCGGACTAGCGGGGGGTTTCAACAATGAGCAGTTCTTC
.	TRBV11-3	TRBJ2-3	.	CASSSSSKDTQYF	TGTGCCAGCAGCTCCAGCAGTAAAGATACGCAGTATTTT